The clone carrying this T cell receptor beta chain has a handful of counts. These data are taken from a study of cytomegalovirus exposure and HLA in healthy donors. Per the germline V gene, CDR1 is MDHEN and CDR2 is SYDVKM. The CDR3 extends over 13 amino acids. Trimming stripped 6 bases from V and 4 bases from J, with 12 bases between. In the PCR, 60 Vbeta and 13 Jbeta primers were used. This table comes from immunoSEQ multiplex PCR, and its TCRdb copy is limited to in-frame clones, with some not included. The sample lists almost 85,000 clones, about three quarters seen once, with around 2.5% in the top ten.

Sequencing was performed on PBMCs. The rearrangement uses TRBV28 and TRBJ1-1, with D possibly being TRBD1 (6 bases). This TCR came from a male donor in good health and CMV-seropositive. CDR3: CASRQQGITEAFF. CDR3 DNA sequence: TGTGCCAGCAGGCAACAGGGAATCACTGAAGCTTTCTTT.